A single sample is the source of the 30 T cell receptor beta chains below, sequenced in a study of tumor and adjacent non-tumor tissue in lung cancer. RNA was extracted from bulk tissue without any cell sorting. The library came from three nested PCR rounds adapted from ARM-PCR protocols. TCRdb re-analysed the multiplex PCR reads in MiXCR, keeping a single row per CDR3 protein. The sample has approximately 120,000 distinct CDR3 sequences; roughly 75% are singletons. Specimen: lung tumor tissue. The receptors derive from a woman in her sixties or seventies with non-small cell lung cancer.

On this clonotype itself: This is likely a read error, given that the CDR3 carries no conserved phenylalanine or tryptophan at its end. CDR3 amino acids: CASPRDRGEPQHS. CDR3 nucleotides: TGTGCCAGCCCCCGGGACAGGGGTGAGCCCCAGCATTCT. The chain links TRBV11-2 to TRBJ1-5; 10 bases align to TRBD1. Germline-derived CDR1 and CDR2 are SGHAT and FQNNGV. V gave up 8 bases and J gave up 8 bases; unmatched junction bases: 6. CDR3 length equals 13 residues.

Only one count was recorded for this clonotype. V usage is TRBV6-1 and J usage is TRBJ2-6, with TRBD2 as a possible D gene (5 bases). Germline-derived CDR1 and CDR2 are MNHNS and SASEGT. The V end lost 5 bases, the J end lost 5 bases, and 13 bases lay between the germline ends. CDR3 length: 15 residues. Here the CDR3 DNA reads TGTGCCAGCAGTCCCCAAACCGGGAGGGCCAACGTCCTGACTTTC. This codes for CASSPQTGRANVLTF.

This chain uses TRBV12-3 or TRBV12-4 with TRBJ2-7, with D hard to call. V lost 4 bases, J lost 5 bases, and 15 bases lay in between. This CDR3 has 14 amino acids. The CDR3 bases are TGTGCCAGCAGTTGGTGTGAGACTCTTAACGAGCAGTACTTC. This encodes CASSWCETLNEQYF.

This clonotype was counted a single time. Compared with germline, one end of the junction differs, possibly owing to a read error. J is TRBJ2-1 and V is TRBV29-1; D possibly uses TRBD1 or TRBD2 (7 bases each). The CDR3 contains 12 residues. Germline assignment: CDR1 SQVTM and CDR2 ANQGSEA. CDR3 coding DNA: TGCAGTGTCCAGGGGGGGTACAATAAGCAGTTCTTC. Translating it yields CSVQGGYNKQFF.

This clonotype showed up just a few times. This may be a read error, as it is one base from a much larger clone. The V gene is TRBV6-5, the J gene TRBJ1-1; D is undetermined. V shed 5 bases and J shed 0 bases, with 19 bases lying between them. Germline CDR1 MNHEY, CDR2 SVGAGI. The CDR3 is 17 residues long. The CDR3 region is CASSRLSLMVVNTEAFF. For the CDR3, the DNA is TGTGCCAGCAGTCGACTTTCTTTGATGGTAGTGAACACTGAAGCTTTCTTT.

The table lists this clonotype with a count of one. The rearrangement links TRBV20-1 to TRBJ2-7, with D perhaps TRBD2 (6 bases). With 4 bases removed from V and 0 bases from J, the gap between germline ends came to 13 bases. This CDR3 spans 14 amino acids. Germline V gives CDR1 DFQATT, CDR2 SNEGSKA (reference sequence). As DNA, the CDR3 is TGCAGTGCTAAAGTTTCAGCGGGCTCCTACGAGCAGTACTTC. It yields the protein CSAKVSAGSYEQYF.

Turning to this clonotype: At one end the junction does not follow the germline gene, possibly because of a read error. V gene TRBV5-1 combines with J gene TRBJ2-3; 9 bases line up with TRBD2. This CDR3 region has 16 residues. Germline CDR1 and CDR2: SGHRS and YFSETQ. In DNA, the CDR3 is TGCGCCAGCAGCTTTGAGATAGCGGGAGTCACAGATACTCAGTATTTT. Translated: CASSFEIAGVTDTQYF. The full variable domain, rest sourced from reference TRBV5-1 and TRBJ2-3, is KAGVTQTPRYLIKTRGQQVTLSCSPISGHRSVSWYQQTPGQGLQFLFEYFSETQRNKGNFPGRFSGRQFSNSRSEMNVSTLELGDSALYLCASSFEIAGVTDTQYFGPGTRLTVL.

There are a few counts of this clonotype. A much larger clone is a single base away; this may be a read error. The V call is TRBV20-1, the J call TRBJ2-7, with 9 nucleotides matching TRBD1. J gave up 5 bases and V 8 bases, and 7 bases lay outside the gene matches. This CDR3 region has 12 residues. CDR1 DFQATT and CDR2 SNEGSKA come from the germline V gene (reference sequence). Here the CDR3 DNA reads TGCAGTACAGGGACAGGGAGTAACGAGCAGTACTTC. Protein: CSTGTGSNEQYF.

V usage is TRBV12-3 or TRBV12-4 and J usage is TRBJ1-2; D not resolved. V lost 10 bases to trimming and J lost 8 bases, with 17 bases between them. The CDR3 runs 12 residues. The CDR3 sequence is CATRPDGEGYTF. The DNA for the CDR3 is TGTGCCACCAGGCCCGACGGGGAGGGCTACACCTTC.

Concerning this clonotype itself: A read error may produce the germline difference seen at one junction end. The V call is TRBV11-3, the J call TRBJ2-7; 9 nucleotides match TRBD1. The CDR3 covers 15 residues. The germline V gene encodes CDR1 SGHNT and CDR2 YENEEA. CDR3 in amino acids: CASSLRTGVSYEQYF. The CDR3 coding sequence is TGTGCTAGCAGCTTACGGACAGGGGTTTCCTACGAGCAGTACTTC.

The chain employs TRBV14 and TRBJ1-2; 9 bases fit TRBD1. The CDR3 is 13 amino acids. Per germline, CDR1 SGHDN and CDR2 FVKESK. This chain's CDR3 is CVSSTGTGHGYTF. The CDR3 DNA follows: TGTGTCAGTAGCACCGGGACAGGGCACGGCTACACCTTC.

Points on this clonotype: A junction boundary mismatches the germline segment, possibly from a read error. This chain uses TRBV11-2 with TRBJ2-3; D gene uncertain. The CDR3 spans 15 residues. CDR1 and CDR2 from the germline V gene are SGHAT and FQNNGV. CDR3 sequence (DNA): TGTGCCAGTAGCTTAGACTTCTCAAGAACAGATACGCATTATTTT. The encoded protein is CASSLDFSRTDTHYF.

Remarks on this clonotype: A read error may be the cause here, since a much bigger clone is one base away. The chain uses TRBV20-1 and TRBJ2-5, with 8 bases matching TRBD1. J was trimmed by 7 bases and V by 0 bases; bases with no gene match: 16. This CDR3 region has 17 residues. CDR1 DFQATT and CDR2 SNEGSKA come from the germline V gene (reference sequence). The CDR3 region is CSARDFVRQGKDGTQYF. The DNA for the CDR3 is TGCAGTGCTAGAGATTTCGTGAGACAGGGGAAAGATGGGACCCAGTACTTC.

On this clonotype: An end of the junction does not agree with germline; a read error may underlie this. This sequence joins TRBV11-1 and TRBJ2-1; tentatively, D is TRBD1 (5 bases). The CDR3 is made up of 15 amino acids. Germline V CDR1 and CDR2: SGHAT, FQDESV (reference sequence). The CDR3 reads CTSSLLGTGFNEQFF. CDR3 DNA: TGTACCAGCAGCTTATTGGGAACAGGCTTCAATGAGCAGTTCTTC.

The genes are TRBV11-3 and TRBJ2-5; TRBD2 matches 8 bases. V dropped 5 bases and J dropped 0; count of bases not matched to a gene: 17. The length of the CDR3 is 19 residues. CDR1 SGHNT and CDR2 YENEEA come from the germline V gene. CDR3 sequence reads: CASSLFPGLVGLYQETQYF. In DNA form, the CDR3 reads TGTGCCAGCAGCCTATTCCCGGGACTAGTGGGCCTGTACCAAGAGACCCAGTACTTC.

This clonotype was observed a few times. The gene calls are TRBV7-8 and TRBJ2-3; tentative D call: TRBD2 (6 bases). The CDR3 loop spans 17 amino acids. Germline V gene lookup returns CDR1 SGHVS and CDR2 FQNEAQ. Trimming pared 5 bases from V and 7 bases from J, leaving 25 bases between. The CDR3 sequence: CASSLTRQGLERHTQYF. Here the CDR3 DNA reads TGTGCCAGCAGCCTGACCCGTCAGGGACTGGAACGGCATACGCAGTATTTT.

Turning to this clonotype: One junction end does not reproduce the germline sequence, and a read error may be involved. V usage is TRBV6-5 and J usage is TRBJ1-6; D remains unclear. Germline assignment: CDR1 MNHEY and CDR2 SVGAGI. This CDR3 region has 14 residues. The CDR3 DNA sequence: TGTGCCAGCAGTTACGCAGCTTATTATTCACCCCTCAACTTT. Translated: CASSYAAYYSPLNF.

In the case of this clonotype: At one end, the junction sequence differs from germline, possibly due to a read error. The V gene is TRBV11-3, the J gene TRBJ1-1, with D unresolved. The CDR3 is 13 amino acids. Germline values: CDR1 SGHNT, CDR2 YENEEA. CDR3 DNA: TGTGTCAGCAGCTTTACCCAGAACACTGATGCTATCTTT. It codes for CVSSFTQNTDAIF.

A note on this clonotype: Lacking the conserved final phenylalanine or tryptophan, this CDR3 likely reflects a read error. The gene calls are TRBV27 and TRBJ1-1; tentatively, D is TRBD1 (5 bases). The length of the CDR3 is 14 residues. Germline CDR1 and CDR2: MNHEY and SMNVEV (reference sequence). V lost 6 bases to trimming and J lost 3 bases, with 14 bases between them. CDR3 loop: CASSPDWGDTEAFY. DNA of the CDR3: TGTGCCAGCAGCCCGGACTGGGGGGACACTGAAGCTTTCTAT.

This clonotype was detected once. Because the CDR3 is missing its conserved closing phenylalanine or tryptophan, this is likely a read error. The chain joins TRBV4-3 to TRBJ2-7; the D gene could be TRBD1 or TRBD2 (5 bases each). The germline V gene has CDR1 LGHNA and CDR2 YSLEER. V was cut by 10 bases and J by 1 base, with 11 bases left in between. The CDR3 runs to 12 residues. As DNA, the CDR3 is TGCGCCACCTGGGACGAATCCTACGAGCAGTACTAC. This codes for CATWDESYEQYY.

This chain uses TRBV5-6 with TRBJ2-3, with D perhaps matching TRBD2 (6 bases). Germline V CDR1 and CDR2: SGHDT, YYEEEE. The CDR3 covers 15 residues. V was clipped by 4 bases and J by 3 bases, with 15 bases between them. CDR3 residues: CASSRTSSGTDTQYF. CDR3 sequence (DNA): TGTGCCAGCAGCCGTACTAGCTCGGGTACAGATACGCAGTATTTT.

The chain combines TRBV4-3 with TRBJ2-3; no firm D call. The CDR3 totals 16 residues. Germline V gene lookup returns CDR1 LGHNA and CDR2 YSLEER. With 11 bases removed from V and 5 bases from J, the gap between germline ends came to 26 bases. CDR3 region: CARSRSIRVDIDTQYF. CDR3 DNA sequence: TGCGCCCGTAGCCGAAGCATAAGGGTGGATATAGATACGCAGTATTTT.

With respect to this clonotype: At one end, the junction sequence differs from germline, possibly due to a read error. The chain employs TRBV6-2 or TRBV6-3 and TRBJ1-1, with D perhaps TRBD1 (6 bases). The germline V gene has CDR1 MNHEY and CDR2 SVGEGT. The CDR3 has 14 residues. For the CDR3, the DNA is TGTGCCAGCAGTTATCTCACAGGGAACACTGAAGTTTTCTTT. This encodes CASSYLTGNTEVFF.

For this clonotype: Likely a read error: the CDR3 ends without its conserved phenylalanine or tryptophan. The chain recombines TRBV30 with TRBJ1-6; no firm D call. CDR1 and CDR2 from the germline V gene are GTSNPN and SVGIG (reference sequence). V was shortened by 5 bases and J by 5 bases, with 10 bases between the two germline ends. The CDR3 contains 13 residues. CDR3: CAWSTSDNSPLHL. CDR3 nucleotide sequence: TGTGCCTGGTCGACATCGGATAATTCACCCCTCCACCTT.

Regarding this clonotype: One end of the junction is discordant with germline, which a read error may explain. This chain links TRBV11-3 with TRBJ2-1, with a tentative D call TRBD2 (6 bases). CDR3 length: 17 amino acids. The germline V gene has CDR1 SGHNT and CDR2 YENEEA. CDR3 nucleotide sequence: TGTACCAGCAGTTCAGGCCCACTAGCACTATCCTACAATGAGCAGTTCTTC. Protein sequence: CTSSSGPLALSYNEQFF.

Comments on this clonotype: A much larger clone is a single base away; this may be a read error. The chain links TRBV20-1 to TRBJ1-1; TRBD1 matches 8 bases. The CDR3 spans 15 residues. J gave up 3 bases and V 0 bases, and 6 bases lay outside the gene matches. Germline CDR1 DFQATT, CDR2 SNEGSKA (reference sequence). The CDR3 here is CSARETGADDTEAFF. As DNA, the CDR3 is TGCAGTGCTAGAGAGACAGGGGCGGATGACACTGAAGCTTTCTTT.

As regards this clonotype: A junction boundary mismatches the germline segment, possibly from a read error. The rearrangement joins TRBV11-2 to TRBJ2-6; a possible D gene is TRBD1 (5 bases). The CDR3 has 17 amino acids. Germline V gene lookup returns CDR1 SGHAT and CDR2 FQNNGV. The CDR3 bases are TGTGCCAGCAGCTTAGTCCGCCTAGGCATTGGGGCCAACGCCCTGACTTTC. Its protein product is CASSLVRLGIGANALTF.

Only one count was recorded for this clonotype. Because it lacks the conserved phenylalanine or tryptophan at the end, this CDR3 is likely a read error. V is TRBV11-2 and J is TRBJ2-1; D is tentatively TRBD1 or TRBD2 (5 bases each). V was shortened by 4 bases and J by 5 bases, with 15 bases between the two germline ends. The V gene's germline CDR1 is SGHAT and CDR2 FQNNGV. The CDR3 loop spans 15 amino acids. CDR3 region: CASSWGMATDNEQFL. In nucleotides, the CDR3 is TGTGCCAGCAGCTGGGGGATGGCGACAGACAATGAGCAGTTCTTA.

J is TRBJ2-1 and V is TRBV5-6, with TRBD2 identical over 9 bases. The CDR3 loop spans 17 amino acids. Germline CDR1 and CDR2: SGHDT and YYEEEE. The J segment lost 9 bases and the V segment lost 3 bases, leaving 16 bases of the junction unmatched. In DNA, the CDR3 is TGTGCCAGCAGCTCGTTATCCAGCGGGGGGCCGTGGAGTGAGCAGTTCTTC. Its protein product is CASSSLSSGGPWSEQFF.

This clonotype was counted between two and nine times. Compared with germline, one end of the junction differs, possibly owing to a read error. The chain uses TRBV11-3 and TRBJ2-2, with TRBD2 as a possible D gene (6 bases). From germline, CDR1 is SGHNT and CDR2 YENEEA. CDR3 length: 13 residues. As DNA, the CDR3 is TGTGCCAGCAAGCGGAGGGGAACCGGGGTGCTGTTTTTT. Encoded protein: CASKRRGTGVLFF.